This TCR beta chain was sequenced during a study of T-cell memory formation after mild COVID-19. Findings and caveats of the study: The study found contracting CD4+ clones mainly in CM and EM and contracting CD8+ clones in EMRA. Day 15 to 85 contractors were CD4/CD8 balanced; later expanders leaned CD4+.

TCRdb re-called the 5' RACE reads with MiXCR, one entry per CDR3 protein. In the table there are 500,000 to 650,000 distinct CDR3 sequences, roughly 20% of which are singletons. This clonotype has just a few counts. What it recognizes is unknown. The sequenced material came from PBMCs or a T cell subset sorted from them (not recorded which). This receptor was taken from an adult woman who had mild COVID-19 (a few samples of this study predate the infection). Cell type and time point are not known.

The DNA of the CDR3 is TGTGCCACCAGCAGGCGCCCGCCCCAGGGACTGACATCCTACAATGAGCAGTTCTTC. Encoded protein: CATSRRPPQGLTSYNEQFF. The chain combines TRBV15 with TRBJ2-1; a possible D gene is TRBD2 (6 bases). Germline V gives CDR1 LNHNV, CDR2 YYDKDF (reference sequence). V was cut by 3 bases and J by 1 base, with 22 bases left in between. This CDR3 is 19 amino acids long.